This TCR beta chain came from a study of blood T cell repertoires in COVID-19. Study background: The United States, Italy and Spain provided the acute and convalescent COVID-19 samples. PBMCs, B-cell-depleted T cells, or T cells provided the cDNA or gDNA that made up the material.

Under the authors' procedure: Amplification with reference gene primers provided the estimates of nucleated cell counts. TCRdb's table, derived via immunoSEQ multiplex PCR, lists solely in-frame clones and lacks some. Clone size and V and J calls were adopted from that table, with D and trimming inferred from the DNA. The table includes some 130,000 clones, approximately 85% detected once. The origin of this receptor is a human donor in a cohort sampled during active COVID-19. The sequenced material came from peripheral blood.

DNA for the CDR3: TGTGCTAGTGGGATCAGTGGTGGCACTGAAGCTTTCTTT. It specifies CASGISGGTEAFF. The genes are TRBV12-5 and TRBJ1-1; D uncertain. The germline CDR1 and CDR2 sequences are LGHNT and FRNRAP. This CDR3 comprises 13 residues. Trimming cost V 6 bases and J 4 bases, with 12 bases left between them.